These T cell receptor beta chains were read from a single sample in a study of blood T cell repertoires in COVID-19. Repertoires were generated with immunoSEQ multiplex PCR, while TCRdb's copy carries only in-frame clones and drops some. The repertoire holds about 120,000 clones, with approximately 87% as singletons. The sequenced material came from peripheral blood. These receptors originate from a woman in her 70s with acute or convalescent COVID-19. Both conserved end residues are part of each CDR3. The D gene is left open where the match is weak. Clone size is not always given. Where it is, it says once, few, many or a class for expanded clones.

V	J	D	size	DNA	CDR3
TRBV6-5	TRBJ2-7	-	-	TGTGCCAGCAGTACCATTACAGGAATATCCTACGAGCAGTACTTC	CASSTITGISYEQYF
TRBV29-1	TRBJ2-4	TRBD1	-	TGCAGCGGCGGGACAGGGGCTGGCAAAAACATTCAGTACTTC	CSGGTGAGKNIQYF
TRBV11-3	TRBJ1-1	TRBD1	-	TGTGCCAGCAGCGCGACAGGGGAAGCTTTCTTT	CASSATGEAFF
TRBV7-9	TRBJ1-2	-	-	TGTGCCAGCACACAGCAGGCAGGATCGGGCTACACCTTC	CASTQQAGSGYTF
TRBV5-4	TRBJ1-2	-	-	TGTGCCAGCAGCCCCTGGGCGGGGGACTATGGCTACACCTTC	CASSPWAGDYGYTF
TRBV5-1	TRBJ2-3	TRBD1	-	TGCGCCAGCAGCTTGGCCACAGGGGAAATTTGGGTTCGGAATACGCAGTATTTT	CASSLATGEIWVRNTQYF
TRBV27	TRBJ2-3	-	-	TGTGCCAGCAGTTCCATACAGCCCATGGCCACAGATACGCAGTATTTT	CASSSIQPMATDTQYF
TRBV9	TRBJ2-7	-	-	TGTGCCAGCAGCGTAGAAACGGGTGGATACCGCGAGCAGTACTTC	CASSVETGGYREQYF
TRBV28	TRBJ2-4	-	-	TGTGCCAGCAGTTTTTATCGGGGAATCGGAGCCAAAAACATTCAGTACTTC	CASSFYRGIGAKNIQYF
TRBV28	TRBJ1-3	-	-	TGTGCCAGCAGAACGGGTGATTCTGGAAACACCATATATTTT	CASRTGDSGNTIYF
TRBV6-2/TRBV6-3	TRBJ1-6	-	-	TGTGCCAGCAGTTACTTATCTATCCTCCACTTT	CASSYLSILHF
TRBV5-1	TRBJ1-2	TRBD1	few	TGCGCCAGCAGCTTGGGACAGGGGAACTATGGCTACACCTTC	CASSLGQGNYGYTF
TRBV7-9	TRBJ1-6	TRBD1	few	TGTGCCAGCAGCTTAGCAGGGGGACAGGGGCCTCATTCACCCCTCCACTTT	CASSLAGGQGPHSPLHF
TRBV5-1	TRBJ1-3	-	-	TGCGCCAGCAGCTTGAATCCGGGAGCTAGCTCTGGAAACACCATATATTTT	CASSLNPGASSGNTIYF
TRBV5-1	TRBJ1-4	-	-	TGCGCCAGCAGCTTACAGGGCACTAATGAAAAACTGTTTTTT	CASSLQGTNEKLFF
TRBV6-1	TRBJ1-1	-	-	TGTGCCAGCAGTGAAGGGAGCGCCACTGAAGCTTTCTTT	CASSEGSATEAFF
TRBV4-1	TRBJ2-2	-	-	TGCGCCAGCAGCCAAGAGGAGGGAGCCAACGGGGAGCTGTTTTTT	CASSQEEGANGELFF
TRBV28	TRBJ1-6	-	-	TGTGCCAGCAGTTCCCCCACAGCGGACTCCTATAATTCACCCCTCCACTTT	CASSSPTADSYNSPLHF
TRBV19	TRBJ1-5	-	-	TGTGCCAGCAGGGGACGAGCTGGGGACAATCAGCCCCAGCATTTT	CASRGRAGDNQPQHF
TRBV6-5	TRBJ2-5	-	-	TGTGCCAGCACCGATAACTACTCGGAGACCCAGTACTTC	CASTDNYSETQYF
TRBV6-1	TRBJ1-5	-	-	TGTGCCAGCAGTGAACAGAAAGATAGCAATCAGCCCCAGCATTTT	CASSEQKDSNQPQHF
TRBV28	TRBJ1-4	TRBD1	-	TGTGCCAGCAAGGGGACAGGGTGGGAAAAACTGTTTTTT	CASKGTGWEKLFF
TRBV4-2	TRBJ2-5	TRBD1	-	TGTGCCAGCAGCCTCAGGGGGGAGACCCAGTACTTC	CASSLRGETQYF
TRBV7-2	TRBJ1-5	-	-	TGTGCCAGCAGCTTACACGGGAATCAGCCCCAGCATTTT	CASSLHGNQPQHF
TRBV6-6	TRBJ2-7	TRBD1	-	TGTGCCAGCAGTAGACCCGGGACAGGGATCCACGAGCAGTACTTC	CASSRPGTGIHEQYF
TRBV30	TRBJ1-4	TRBD1	-	TGTGCCTTACACAGGGGGTCTGCAACTAATGAAAAACTGTTTTTT	CALHRGSATNEKLFF
TRBV3-1/TRBV3-2	TRBJ2-7	TRBD1	-	TGTGCCAGCAGCCCGCGGGACAGGGGCTCCTACGAGCAGTACTTC	CASSPRDRGSYEQYF
TRBV6-6	TRBJ2-7	-	-	TGTGCCAGCAGTTGGGGACTGGATGCCTACGAGCAGTACTTC	CASSWGLDAYEQYF
TRBV28	TRBJ2-1	TRBD2	-	TGTGCCAGCAGTTCAAGCGGGACTAGCGTCTACAATGAGCAGTTCTTC	CASSSSGTSVYNEQFF
TRBV5-1	TRBJ2-7	-	-	TGCGCCAGCAGCTTGGTGGCGTCAGGGGTACCCTACGAGCAGTACTTC	CASSLVASGVPYEQYF
TRBV12-3/TRBV12-4	TRBJ2-1	-	-	TGTGCCAGCAGGGGCTTGGGCTTTCCGTTCTTC	CASRGLGFPFF
TRBV19	TRBJ2-7	-	-	TGTGCCAGTACTAAGCAGGGCGACTACGAGCAGTACTTC	CASTKQGDYEQYF
TRBV28	TRBJ1-5	-	once	TGTGCCAGCACACCAGGGTGGCATCAGCCCCAGCATTTT	CASTPGWHQPQHF
TRBV28	TRBJ2-7	TRBD1	-	TGTGCCAGCAGGGACAGGGCCTACGAGCAGTACTTC	CASRDRAYEQYF
TRBV28	TRBJ1-3	-	-	TGTGCCAGCAGCCTAAGTCGGGGGGCCGGGAACACCATATATTTT	CASSLSRGAGNTIYF
TRBV3-1/TRBV3-2	TRBJ2-3	-	-	TGTGCCAGCAGCCAAGAGGCGGGTAGTCGGGCAGATACGCAGTATTTT	CASSQEAGSRADTQYF
TRBV28	TRBJ1-4	TRBD1	-	TGTGCCAGCACCCGAATTCATGACAGGGTTGGCGAAAAACTGTTTTTT	CASTRIHDRVGEKLFF
TRBV30	TRBJ1-6	TRBD1	-	TGTGCCTGGAGTTTTAAGGCAGGCGACAGGGGGCTTGGAAAACGGACACCCCTCCACTTT	CAWSFKAGDRGLGKRTPLHF
TRBV7-9	TRBJ1-5	TRBD1	-	TGTGCCAGCAGCTCCGACAGGGTTGGTTTGCCCCAGCATTTT	CASSSDRVGLPQHF
TRBV9	TRBJ1-6	TRBD1	-	TGTGCCAGCAGCCCTAGACAGGGTCAGGATTCACCCCTCCACTTT	CASSPRQGQDSPLHF
TRBV28	TRBJ2-1	-	-	TGTGCCAGCACCCGGGGAAGCGGCCCCGAGCAGTTCTTC	CASTRGSGPEQFF
TRBV5-1	TRBJ2-5	-	-	TGCGCCAGCAGCTTGAATGGGGCCGGGGAGACCCAGTACTTC	CASSLNGAGETQYF